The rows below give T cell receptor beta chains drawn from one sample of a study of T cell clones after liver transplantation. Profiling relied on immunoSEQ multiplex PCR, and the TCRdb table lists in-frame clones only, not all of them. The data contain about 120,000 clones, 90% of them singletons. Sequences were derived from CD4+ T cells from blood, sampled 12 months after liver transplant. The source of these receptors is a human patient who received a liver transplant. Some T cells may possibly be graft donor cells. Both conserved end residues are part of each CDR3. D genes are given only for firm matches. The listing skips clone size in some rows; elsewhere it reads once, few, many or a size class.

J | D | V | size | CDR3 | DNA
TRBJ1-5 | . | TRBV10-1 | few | CASNRRGTGNGNQPQHF | TGCGCCAGTAACCGGAGAGGAACAGGGAACGGCAATCAGCCCCAGCATTTT
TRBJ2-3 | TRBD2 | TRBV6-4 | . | CASSPKGGTPSGSSDTQYF | TGTGCCAGCAGCCCAAAGGGGGGAACGCCCAGCGGGAGTTCAGATACGCAGTATTTT
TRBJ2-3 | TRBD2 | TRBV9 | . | CASSVVGGEVTDTQYF | TGTGCCAGCAGCGTAGTGGGAGGGGAGGTCACAGATACGCAGTATTTT
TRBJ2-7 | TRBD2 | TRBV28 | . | CASSHRGLVHEQYF | TGTGCCAGCAGTCATCGAGGACTAGTCCACGAGCAGTACTTC
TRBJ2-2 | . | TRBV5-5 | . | CASSVVGTINTGELFF | TGTGCCAGCAGCGTGGTAGGGACAATTAACACCGGGGAGCTGTTTTTT
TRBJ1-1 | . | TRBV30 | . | CAWSVNSKNTEAFF | TGTGCCTGGAGTGTAAACAGTAAGAACACTGAAGCTTTCTTT
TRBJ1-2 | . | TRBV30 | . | CAWNGDYGYTF | TGTGCCTGGAACGGTGACTATGGCTACACCTTC
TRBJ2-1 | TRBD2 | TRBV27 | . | CASTFLGLAGGPTPHEQFF | TGTGCCAGCACCTTCCTAGGACTAGCGGGAGGGCCAACCCCCCATGAGCAGTTCTTC
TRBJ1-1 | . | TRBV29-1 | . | CSVEDGGVGPMNTEAFF | TGCAGCGTTGAAGATGGCGGGGTTGGTCCGATGAACACTGAAGCTTTCTTT
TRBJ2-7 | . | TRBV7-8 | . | CASSRPGIYEQYF | TGTGCCAGCAGCCGTCCGGGGATCTACGAGCAGTACTTC
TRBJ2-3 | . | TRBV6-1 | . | CASSVTVTSTDTQYF | TGTGCCAGCAGTGTAACAGTTACTAGCACAGATACGCAGTATTTT
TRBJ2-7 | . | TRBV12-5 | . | CASGLSRDEQYF | TGTGCTAGTGGTTTGTCGCGGGACGAGCAGTACTTC
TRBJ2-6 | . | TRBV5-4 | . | CASSLGQRSGANVLTF | TGTGCCAGCAGCTTGGGACAGCGCTCTGGGGCCAACGTCCTGACTTTC
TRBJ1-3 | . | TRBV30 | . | CAWSYIGNTIYF | TGTGCCTGGAGTTACATTGGAAACACCATATATTTT
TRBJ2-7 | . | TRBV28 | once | CASRGQLYEQYF | TGTGCCAGCAGAGGACAGCTTTACGAGCAGTACTTC
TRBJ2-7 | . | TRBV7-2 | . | CASSFNAAASYEQYF | TGTGCCAGCAGCTTCAACGCGGCAGCCTCCTACGAGCAGTACTTC
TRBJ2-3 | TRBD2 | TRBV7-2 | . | CASSFLAGGTDTQYF | TGTGCCAGCAGCTTTCTGGCGGGAGGCACAGATACGCAGTATTTT